What follows are 22 T cell receptor beta chains derived from one specimen sequenced in a study of OX40 agonist ivuxolimab in advanced cancers. The method was immunoSEQ multiplex PCR; TCRdb's version includes in-frame clones alone and lacks a portion of them. Of tens of thousands of clones listed, 82% are singletons. The sequences come from CD4+ or CD8+ T cells sorted from blood, collected in a trial of the OX40 agonist ivuxolimab. All receptors come from an adult with an advanced solid tumor such as melanoma, head and neck, liver or kidney cancer.

This chain uses TRBV5-4 with TRBJ1-2; 9 bases fit TRBD1. This CDR3 contains 14 residues. CDR1 and CDR2 (germline): SGHNT, YYREEE (reference sequence). The J segment lost 7 bases and the V segment lost 4 bases, leaving 8 bases of the junction unmatched. CDR3 nucleotide sequence: TGTGCCAGCAGCCGTACACAGGGGGCGGTTGGCTACACCTTC. This sequence encodes CASSRTQGAVGYTF.

CDR3 in DNA: TGTGCCAGCAGTGCCGGGACAGCATCCTTCAAGCAGTACTTC. The encoded protein is CASSAGTASFKQYF. The V gene is TRBV6-5, the J gene TRBJ2-7; 7 bases fit TRBD1. The CDR3 spans 14 residues. Germline-derived CDR1 and CDR2 are MNHEY and SVGAGI. Trimming at V came to 5 bases and at J to 8 bases, leaving 12 bases not matched to a gene.

As for this clone: Germline is not matched at one junction end, which may reflect a read error. The rearrangement links TRBV5-1 to TRBJ1-2; D may be TRBD1 (5 bases). The V gene's germline CDR1 is SGHRS and CDR2 YFSETQ. CDR3 length: 20 amino acids. The CDR3 loop is CASSSGGTQGSRASSYGHTF. The CDR3 coding sequence is TGCGCCAGCAGCTCGGGTGGGACCCAGGGTTCCCGGGCGTCCTCCTATGGCCACACCTTC.

This clone was found a few times. V is TRBV7-9 and J is TRBJ2-1; 9 positions match TRBD2. The V and J ends lost 5 bases and 2 bases, in that order; junction bases with no gene match: 10. Germline loops: CDR1 SEHNR, CDR2 FQNEAQ (reference sequence). This CDR3 spans 17 amino acids. CDR3 loop: CASSLRAGGPTYNEQFF. CDR3 DNA sequence: TGTGCCAGCAGCCTAAGGGCGGGAGGGCCCACCTACAATGAGCAGTTCTTC.

V gene TRBV5-4 combines with J gene TRBJ2-1, with TRBD2 matching 15 bases. The V and J ends lost 5 bases and 8 bases, in that order; junction bases with no gene match: 8. This CDR3 is built from 16 residues. CDR1 and CDR2 from the germline V gene are SGHNT and YYREEE (reference sequence). CDR3 sequence reads: CASSLNGLAGGDEQFF. The CDR3 nucleotides are TGTGCCAGCAGTCTTAACGGACTAGCGGGAGGGGATGAGCAGTTCTTC.

V and J are TRBV7-2 and TRBJ2-1; D gene uncertain. Germline CDR1 and CDR2: SGHTA and FQGNSA. The germline V and J ends were trimmed by 0 bases and 4 bases, with 7 bases remaining between them. The CDR3 runs to 14 residues. CDR3 coding DNA: TGTGCCAGCAGCTTAGCGGGTGATTACAATGAGCAGTTCTTC. Its translation is CASSLAGDYNEQFF. Full variable domain (outside the CDR3, taken from reference TRBV7-2 and TRBJ2-1): GAGVSQSPSNKVTEKGKDVELRCDPISGHTALYWYRQSLGQGLEFLIYFQGNSAPDKSGLPSDRFSAERTGGSVSTLTIQRTQQEDSAVYLCASSLAGDYNEQFFGPGTRLTVL.

The chain employs TRBV11-2 and TRBJ1-2; D possibly corresponds to TRBD1 (6 bases). The CDR3 runs 14 residues. V dropped 1 base and J dropped 6 bases, with 12 bases sitting between them. Germline CDR1 is SGHAT and CDR2 is FQNNGV. CDR3 sequence (DNA): TGTGCCAGCAGCTTAGCGGTGGGGGGGCATGGCTACACCTTC. As protein: CASSLAVGGHGYTF.

The chain couples TRBV2 to TRBJ2-2, with D tentatively TRBD1 (5 bases). The V and J ends lost 4 bases and 5 bases respectively, with 11 bases between them. The CDR3 loop spans 14 amino acids. In germline, CDR1 is SNHLY, CDR2 FYNNEI. CDR3 amino acids: CASSVHRMTGELFF. The DNA for the CDR3 is TGTGCCAGCAGTGTGCACAGGATGACCGGGGAGCTGTTTTTT.

V is TRBV19 and J is TRBJ2-1, with D perhaps matching TRBD2 (5 bases). This CDR3 has 16 amino acids. Germline CDR1 reads LNHDA; CDR2 reads SQIVND (reference sequence). V dropped 7 bases and J dropped 3 bases, with 19 bases sitting between them. This chain's CDR3 is CASTTKYGGHYNEQFF. The CDR3 coding sequence is TGTGCCAGTACCACAAAATACGGAGGCCACTACAATGAGCAGTTCTTC.

This rearrangement joins TRBV4-2 to TRBJ2-5, with 7 nucleotides matching TRBD2. There are 15 residues in the CDR3. In germline, CDR1 is LGHNA, CDR2 YNFKEQ. J was trimmed by 5 bases and V by 4 bases; bases with no gene match: 10. The CDR3 region has the DNA TGTGCCAGCAGCCCGCTGGGAGGGTTGGGGGAGACCCAGTACTTC. It translates to CASSPLGGLGETQYF.

The V call is TRBV4-2, the J call TRBJ1-1; D remains unclear. Trimming removed 0 bases from V and 1 base from J, with 9 bases in between. Germline V gives CDR1 LGHNA, CDR2 YNFKEQ. There are 15 residues in the CDR3. In DNA, the CDR3 is TGTGCCAGCAGCCAAGACCCTAGTCGGAACACTGAAGCTTTCTTT. Protein sequence: CASSQDPSRNTEAFF.

This sequence joins TRBV9 and TRBJ2-3; 9 nucleotides agree with TRBD2. Trimming removed 0 bases from V and 0 bases from J; junction bases left unmatched: 2. Germline CDR1 and CDR2: SGDLS and YYNGEE. This CDR3 spans 16 amino acids. The CDR3 DNA follows: TGTGCCAGCAGCGTAGGAACTAGCGGGAGCACAGATACGCAGTATTTT. Encoded protein: CASSVGTSGSTDTQYF.

The genes are TRBV5-6 and TRBJ1-5; unclear D gene. The V and J ends lost 2 bases and 1 base respectively, with 10 bases between them. CDR1 SGHDT and CDR2 YYEEEE come from the germline V gene. There are 15 residues in the CDR3. This CDR3 reads CASSFSFGSNQPQHF. The CDR3 DNA follows: TGTGCCAGCAGCTTTTCGTTTGGGAGCAATCAGCCCCAGCATTTT.

This clone has a single count. The genes are TRBV9 and TRBJ2-1, with unresolved D. V was shortened by 0 bases and J by 7 bases, with 8 bases between the two germline ends. Germline V gives CDR1 SGDLS, CDR2 YYNGEE. CDR3 length equals 13 residues. CDR3 amino acids: CASSVVGKNEQFF. The DNA for the CDR3 is TGTGCCAGCAGCGTAGTGGGGAAAAATGAGCAGTTCTTC.

The V call is TRBV5-6, the J call TRBJ1-1; D is unclear. Germline lookup yields CDR1 SGHDT and CDR2 YYEEEE. CDR3 length equals 12 residues. V was cut by 1 base and J by 6 bases, with 7 bases left in between. The CDR3 DNA is TGTGCCAGCAGCTTGAGGTGGGCTGAAGCTTTCTTT. The encoded protein is CASSLRWAEAFF.

This clone has only a few counts. V usage is TRBV7-9 and J usage is TRBJ1-1; the match to TRBD1 covers 7 bases. V lost 5 bases, J lost 3 bases, and 3 bases stayed unmatched. The CDR3 totals 13 residues. Germline CDR1 is SEHNR and CDR2 is FQNEAQ (reference sequence). This chain's CDR3 is CASSQQGYTEAFF. Written as DNA, the CDR3 is TGTGCCAGCAGCCAACAGGGGTACACTGAAGCTTTCTTT.

This chain joins TRBV5-8 and TRBJ1-2, with 11 bases that match TRBD1. From germline, CDR1 is SGHTS and CDR2 YDEGEE. This CDR3 comprises 15 residues. J lost 4 bases, V lost 4 bases, and 6 bases had no gene match. The CDR3 nucleotides are TGTGCCAGCAGCGGGGACAGGGGGGGACCCTATGGCTACACCTTC. This translates into CASSGDRGGPYGYTF.

The chain employs TRBV14 and TRBJ1-2; D is unclear. The V gene lost 3 bases and the J gene lost 4 bases, with 9 bases spanning the gap. Germline V lookup: CDR1 SGHDN, CDR2 FVKESK. The CDR3 runs to 13 residues. DNA for the CDR3: TGTGCCAGCAGCCACGGACCGACCTATGGCTACACCTTC. This gives the protein CASSHGPTYGYTF.

The chain has TRBV15 and TRBJ2-3; 7 bases match TRBD2. The CDR3 covers 16 residues. Trimming at V came to 1 base and at J to 2 bases, leaving 6 bases not matched to a gene. Germline CDR1 reads LNHNV; CDR2 reads YYDKDF (reference sequence). The CDR3 DNA sequence: TGTGCCACCAGCAGAGTGCTAGCGGTCCCCACAGATACGCAGTATTTT. Protein sequence: CATSRVLAVPTDTQYF.

V gene TRBV5-8 combines with J gene TRBJ1-5; 7 bases line up with TRBD1. Germline CDR1 is SGHTS and CDR2 is YDEGEE. CDR3 length equals 15 residues. V was pared by 4 bases and J by 4 bases, with 8 bases of the junction left unmatched. Here the CDR3 reads CASSTPGGPNQPQHF. For the CDR3, the DNA is TGTGCCAGCAGCACTCCAGGGGGTCCGAATCAGCCCCAGCATTTT.

This chain uses TRBV19 with TRBJ2-3; a weak D match, TRBD1 (5 bases). V was trimmed by 8 bases and J by 2 bases, leaving 11 bases between them. This CDR3 is 13 amino acids long. CDR1 and CDR2 (germline): LNHDA, SQIVND (reference sequence). For the CDR3, the DNA is TGTGCCAGTGCCGACAGAAACACAGATACGCAGTATTTT. It encodes CASADRNTDTQYF.

V and J are TRBV7-2 and TRBJ2-1; 9 bases fit TRBD2. Germline V gene sequence: CDR1 SGHTA, CDR2 FQGNSA. The CDR3 loop spans 13 amino acids. Unmatched junction bases numbered 2, after V lost 5 bases and J lost 6 bases. Here the CDR3 reads CASSRAGGNEQFF. The CDR3 region has the DNA TGTGCCAGCAGCCGAGCGGGGGGCAATGAGCAGTTCTTC.